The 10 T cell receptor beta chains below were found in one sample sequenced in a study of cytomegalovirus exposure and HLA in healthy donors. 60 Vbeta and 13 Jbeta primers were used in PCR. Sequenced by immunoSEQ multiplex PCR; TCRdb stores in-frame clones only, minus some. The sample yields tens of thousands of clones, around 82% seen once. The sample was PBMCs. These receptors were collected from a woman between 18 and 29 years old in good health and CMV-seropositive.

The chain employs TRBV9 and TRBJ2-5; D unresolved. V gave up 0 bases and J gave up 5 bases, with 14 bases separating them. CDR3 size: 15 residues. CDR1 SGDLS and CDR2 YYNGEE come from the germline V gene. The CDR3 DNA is TGTGCCAGCAGCGTAGCTAGTATGGCGGCGGAGACCCAGTACTTC. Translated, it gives CASSVASMAAETQYF. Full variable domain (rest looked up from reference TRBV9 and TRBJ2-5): DSGVTQTPKHLITATGQRVTLRCSPRSGDLSVYWYQQSLDQGLQFLIQYYNGEERAKGNILERFSAQQFPDLHSELNLSSLELGDSALYFCASSVASMAAETQYFGPGTRLLVL.

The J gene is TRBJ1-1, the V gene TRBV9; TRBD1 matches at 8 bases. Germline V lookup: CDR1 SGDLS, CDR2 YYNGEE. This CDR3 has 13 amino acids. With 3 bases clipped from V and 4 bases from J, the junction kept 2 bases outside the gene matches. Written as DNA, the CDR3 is TGTGCCAGCAGCGGCAGGGGGCTCACTGAAGCTTTCTTT. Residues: CASSGRGLTEAFF.

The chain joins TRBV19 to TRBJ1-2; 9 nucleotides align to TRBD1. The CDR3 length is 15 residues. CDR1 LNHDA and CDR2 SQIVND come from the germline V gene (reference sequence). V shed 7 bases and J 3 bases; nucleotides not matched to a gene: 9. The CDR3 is CASTLMGQGYYGYTF. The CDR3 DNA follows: TGTGCCAGTACCCTCATGGGACAGGGATACTATGGCTACACCTTC.

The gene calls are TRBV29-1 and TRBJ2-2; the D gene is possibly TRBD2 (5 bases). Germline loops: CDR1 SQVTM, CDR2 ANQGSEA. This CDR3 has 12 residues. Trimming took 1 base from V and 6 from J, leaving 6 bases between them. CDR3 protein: CSVEGGPGELFF. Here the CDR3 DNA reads TGCAGCGTTGAAGGAGGGCCCGGGGAGCTGTTTTTT.

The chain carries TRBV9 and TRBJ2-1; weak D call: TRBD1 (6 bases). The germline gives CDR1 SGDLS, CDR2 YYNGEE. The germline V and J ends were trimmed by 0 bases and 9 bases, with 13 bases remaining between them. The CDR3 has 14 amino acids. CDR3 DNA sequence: TGTGCCAGCAGCGTAGCAAACAGGGTGGGTGAGCAGTTCTTC. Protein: CASSVANRVGEQFF.

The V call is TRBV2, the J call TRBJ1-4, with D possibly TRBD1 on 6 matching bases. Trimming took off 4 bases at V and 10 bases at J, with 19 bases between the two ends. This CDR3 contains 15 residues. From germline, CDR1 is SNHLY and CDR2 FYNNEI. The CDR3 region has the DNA TGTGCCAGCAGTGCAGATAGGGCAGGGGCCGTAAAACTGTTTTTT. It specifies CASSADRAGAVKLFF.

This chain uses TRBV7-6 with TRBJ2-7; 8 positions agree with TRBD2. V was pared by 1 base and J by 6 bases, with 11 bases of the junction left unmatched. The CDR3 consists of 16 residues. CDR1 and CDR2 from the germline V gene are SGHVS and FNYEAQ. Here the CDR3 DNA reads TGTGCCAGCAGCTTAGAATTGGCGGGGGGACGGGGCGAGCAGTACTTC. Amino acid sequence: CASSLELAGGRGEQYF.

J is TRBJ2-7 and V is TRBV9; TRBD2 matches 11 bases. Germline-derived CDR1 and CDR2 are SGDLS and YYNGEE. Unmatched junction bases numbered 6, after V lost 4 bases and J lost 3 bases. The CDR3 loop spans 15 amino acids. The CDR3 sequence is CASSLGTSGIYEQYF. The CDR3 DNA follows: TGTGCCAGCAGCCTCGGGACTAGCGGCATCTACGAGCAGTACTTC.

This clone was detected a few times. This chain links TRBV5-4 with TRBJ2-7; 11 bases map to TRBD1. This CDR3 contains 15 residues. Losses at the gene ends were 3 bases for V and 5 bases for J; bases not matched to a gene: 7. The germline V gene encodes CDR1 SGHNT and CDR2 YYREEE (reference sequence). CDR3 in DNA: TGTGCCAGCAGCTCCGGACAGGGGGCTTGGGACGAGCAGTACTTC. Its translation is CASSSGQGAWDEQYF.

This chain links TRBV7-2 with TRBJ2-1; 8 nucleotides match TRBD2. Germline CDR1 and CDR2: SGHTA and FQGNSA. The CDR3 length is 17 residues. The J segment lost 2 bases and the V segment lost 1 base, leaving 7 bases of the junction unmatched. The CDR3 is CASSLELGLDPYNEQFF. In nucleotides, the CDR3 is TGTGCCAGCAGCTTAGAGCTGGGACTAGATCCCTACAATGAGCAGTTCTTC.